A selection of T cell receptor beta chains follows, all from one sample in a study of response to subunit inactivated influenza vaccine. TCRdb passed the RT-PCR reads through MiXCR, listing each CDR3 protein once. Seen here are 650,000 to 700,000 distinct CDR3 sequences, about a sixth observed once, and the top ten hold 9.5% to 13%. Sequenced material: PBMCs from blood, taken about 12 days after vaccination. The source is a man between 50 and 59 years old who received an inactivated influenza vaccine. CDR3s include the opening cysteine and the closing phenylalanine or tryptophan.

V gene	J gene	CDR3 protein
TRBV20-1	TRBJ2-1	CSARRSGGRGNEQFF
TRBV9	TRBJ2-1	CASSVAAEGEQFF
TRBV6-1	TRBJ2-1	CASRAQRLAGGEQFF
TRBV29-1	TRBJ2-5	CSVAALAGPDDQYF
TRBV6-2/TRBV6-3	TRBJ2-7	CASTPGRVPYEQYF
TRBV20-1	TRBJ1-5	CSARSGHNQPQHF
TRBV4-1	TRBJ2-3	CASSQVLRGGSTDTRYF
TRBV6-1	TRBJ2-7	CASRDQGTGFFEQYF
TRBV5-1	TRBJ2-6	CASSLVAGQRFPGSDSGANVLTF
TRBV20-1	TRBJ2-5	CSARGGLPRSREEDTQYF
TRBV24-1	TRBJ2-1	CATGGLAGGYNEQFF
TRBV6-5	TRBJ2-1	CASSYSGGGAGEQFF
TRBV11-3	TRBJ1-4	CASTQGQGREKLFF
TRBV28	TRBJ2-5	CASSRVWMGETQYF
TRBV9	TRBJ1-1	CASSVAEGRIAFF
TRBV2	TRBJ1-5	CASSENPLDNQPQHF
TRBV9	TRBJ2-3	CASSVAGDFTDTQYF
TRBV7-2	TRBJ2-7	CASSRNSGNEQYF
TRBV28	TRBJ2-1	CASSSERAGASYNEQFF
TRBV20-1	TRBJ1-2	CSARGDLDYGYTF
TRBV29-1	TRBJ2-1	CSVGRWVAGQDEQFF
TRBV7-6	TRBJ1-1	CASSLEGPRVNTEAFF
TRBV7-2	TRBJ2-3	CASSLGDRAIADTQYF
TRBV7-3	TRBJ2-3	CASSYGGRRTDTQYF
TRBV5-1	TRBJ1-5	CASSLGLPSNQPQHF
TRBV23-1	TRBJ1-5	CASSQRSREEGQPQHF
TRBV30	TRBJ1-1	CAWRFGGTEAFF
TRBV4-2	TRBJ2-3	CASSHYTGTTTDTQYF
TRBV6-1	TRBJ2-1	CATSPISYNEQFF
TRBV20-1	TRBJ2-3	CSARNTGYRDTQYF
TRBV4-3	TRBJ1-5	CASSQDVRTNQPQHF
TRBV6-5	TRBJ2-3	CASSYAANSDTQYF
TRBV12-3/TRBV12-4	TRBJ2-7	CASRKRDGSYEQYF